This T cell receptor beta chain was sequenced during a study of Ad26.COV2.S vaccination and SARS-CoV-2 variants. CDR1 and CDR2 (germline): SGHVS, FQNEAQ. The CDR3 runs 16 residues. Trimming cost V 3 bases and J 2 bases; bases outside gene matches: 6. General observations from the study: Vaccine and placebo recipients had comparable breadth of non-spike TCRs. Reported findings describe substantial breadth in spike-specific CD8+ and CD4+ T cell responses following vaccination.

Data came from immunoSEQ multiplex PCR; TCRdb stores just in-frame clones and leaves some out. The sample carries over 85,000 clones, under 90% recorded once. Comments on this clone: What it binds is unknown.

This TCR came from a human donor who had recovered from COVID-19. This sample comprised peripheral blood, obtained after recovery from COVID-19. The chain uses TRBV7-8 and TRBJ2-1, with 8 bases matching TRBD2. Written as DNA, the CDR3 is TGTGCCAGCAGCTTTTGGGCGGGAGGCACCTACAATGAGCAGTTCTTC. It encodes CASSFWAGGTYNEQFF.